Sequencing of this TCR beta chain was carried out in a study of T-cell memory formation after mild COVID-19. Study summary: TCR clusters were mostly confined to one donor each. Broader study findings: Clonal second-wave expansions that peaked on day 37 had unconfirmed SARS-CoV-2 specificity. Clones which contracted sat mainly in CM and EM if CD4+, and in EMRA if CD8+.

TCR alpha and TCR beta cDNA libraries carrying sample barcodes and UMIs were produced by 5'RACE using constant-segment primers. TCRdb passed the 5' RACE reads through MiXCR, listing each CDR3 protein once. The sample holds 250,000 to 350,000 distinct CDR3 sequences; more than 15% are singletons and the top ten take around 23%. As to this clonotype: Its antigen is not known.

Germline loops: CDR1 DFQATT, CDR2 SNEGSKA (reference sequence). V shed 2 bases and J shed 1 base, with 14 bases lying between them. The CDR3 runs 15 residues. The sample was PBMCs or a T cell subset sorted from them (not recorded which). The chain carries TRBV20-1 and TRBJ2-5; tentative D call: TRBD1 (6 bases). The sequence came from a man aged 18 to 35 who had mild COVID-19 (a few samples of this study predate the infection). Cell type and time point are not known. As DNA, the CDR3 is TGCAGTGCTAGATCCTTTATGGACAGCCAAGAGACCCAGTACTTC. Its translation: CSARSFMDSQETQYF.